This is a list of T cell receptor beta chains from one sample in a study of T cells in Graves' hyperthyroidism and ophthalmopathy. TCRdb re-analysed the multiplex PCR reads in MiXCR, keeping a single row per CDR3 protein. This table holds about 380,000 distinct CDR3 sequences, more than 11% found once. Sequencing used blood. The receptors shown here come from a woman aged 55-75 years with Graves' hyperthyroidism. CDR3s include the opening cysteine and the closing phenylalanine or tryptophan. The order of the fields is J gene, clone size, V gene, D gene, CDR3 DNA, CDR3 protein. D genes are given only for firm matches. The size field is filled for only some rows; it gives once, few, many or a size class.

j_call: TRBJ2-5
clone_size: -
v_call: TRBV6-1
d_call: -
cdr3_nt: TGTGCCAGCAGCACAGGCTTGTACCAAGAGACCCAGTACTTC
cdr3_aa: CASSTGLYQETQYF

j_call: TRBJ1-2
clone_size: many
v_call: TRBV30
d_call: -
cdr3_nt: TGTGCCTGGAGTGTACTTAAAGGGGGGCCTAAGGGCTACACCTTC
cdr3_aa: CAWSVLKGGPKGYTF

j_call: TRBJ2-5
clone_size: few
v_call: TRBV5-1
d_call: TRBD2
cdr3_nt: TGCGCCAGCAGCTCGGGACTAGCGGGAGGGATGGAGACCCAGTACTTC
cdr3_aa: CASSSGLAGGMETQYF

j_call: TRBJ2-4
clone_size: -
v_call: TRBV11-3
d_call: -
cdr3_nt: TGTGCCAGCAGCTTAGGAGAACTAGCCAAAAACATTCAGTACTTC
cdr3_aa: CASSLGELAKNIQYF

j_call: TRBJ2-1
clone_size: -
v_call: TRBV11-3
d_call: -
cdr3_nt: TGTGCCAGCAGCCCCGGATGGACAGTTACCTACAATGAGCAGTTCTTC
cdr3_aa: CASSPGWTVTYNEQFF

j_call: TRBJ2-2
clone_size: -
v_call: TRBV7-3
d_call: -
cdr3_nt: TGTGCCAGCAGCTCGACGGGGAGCGCGAGGGGCGGGGAGCTGTTTTTT
cdr3_aa: CASSSTGSARGGELFF

j_call: TRBJ2-5
clone_size: -
v_call: TRBV7-2
d_call: -
cdr3_nt: TGTGCCAGCAGCTTACTAGCAGATCAAGAGACCCAGTACTTC
cdr3_aa: CASSLLADQETQYF

j_call: TRBJ2-3
clone_size: few
v_call: TRBV4-1
d_call: -
cdr3_nt: TGCGCCAGCAGGGGTCAGGGGAGCACAGATACGCAGTATTTT
cdr3_aa: CASRGQGSTDTQYF

j_call: TRBJ2-1
clone_size: many
v_call: TRBV7-9
d_call: -
cdr3_nt: TGTGCCAGCAGCCCTCCAAGCGGCCCCCCGGCCGATGAGCAGTTCTTC
cdr3_aa: CASSPPSGPPADEQFF

j_call: TRBJ2-2
clone_size: many
v_call: TRBV10-3
d_call: TRBD1
cdr3_nt: TGTGCCATCAGTGGGGACAGGGGGCCCAACCCTCTCGGGGAGCTGTTTTTT
cdr3_aa: CAISGDRGPNPLGELFF

j_call: TRBJ1-1
clone_size: many
v_call: TRBV10-3
d_call: TRBD1
cdr3_nt: TGTGCCATCTTACCCGGGACAGGGGATCTGGGGAACACTGAAGCTTTCTTT
cdr3_aa: CAILPGTGDLGNTEAFF

j_call: TRBJ1-1
clone_size: many
v_call: TRBV28
d_call: -
cdr3_nt: TGTGCCAGCTCCACAGCTTACACTGAAGCTTTCTTT
cdr3_aa: CASSTAYTEAFF

j_call: TRBJ2-3
clone_size: -
v_call: TRBV27
d_call: TRBD1
cdr3_nt: TGTGCCAGCAGTATCGACAGGGCTCGGGCAGATACGCAGTATTTT
cdr3_aa: CASSIDRARADTQYF

j_call: TRBJ2-2
clone_size: -
v_call: TRBV11-3
d_call: TRBD2
cdr3_nt: TGTGCCAGCAGCTTAGTTCGGGGGGGACACGGAAACACCGGGGAGCTGTTTTTT
cdr3_aa: CASSLVRGGHGNTGELFF

j_call: TRBJ2-2
clone_size: -
v_call: TRBV5-1
d_call: TRBD1
cdr3_nt: TGCGCCAGCAGCCAGAGTTACGGACAGGCTGTCGACGGGGAGCTGTTTTTT
cdr3_aa: CASSQSYGQAVDGELFF

j_call: TRBJ2-2
clone_size: many
v_call: TRBV6-1
d_call: -
cdr3_nt: TGTGCCAGCAGTGAAGGGGTCGGGGTTTCCGGGGAGCTGTTTTTT
cdr3_aa: CASSEGVGVSGELFF

j_call: TRBJ2-1
clone_size: many
v_call: TRBV30
d_call: TRBD2
cdr3_nt: TGTGCCTGGACTAGCGGAACCTACAATGAGCAGTTCTTC
cdr3_aa: CAWTSGTYNEQFF

j_call: TRBJ2-3
clone_size: many
v_call: TRBV11-2
d_call: -
cdr3_nt: TGTGCCAGCAGCTTAGTAGGGGGAAGTACAGATACGCAGTATTTT
cdr3_aa: CASSLVGGSTDTQYF

j_call: TRBJ2-7
clone_size: many
v_call: TRBV5-1
d_call: -
cdr3_nt: TGCGCCAGCAGCTCCCAGCCCTCTTTCTACGAGCAGTACTTC
cdr3_aa: CASSSQPSFYEQYF

j_call: TRBJ2-5
clone_size: many
v_call: TRBV28
d_call: -
cdr3_nt: TGTGCCAGCACCCCCTCACAGGGAGACCAAGAGACCCAGTACTTC
cdr3_aa: CASTPSQGDQETQYF

j_call: TRBJ2-5
clone_size: few
v_call: TRBV30
d_call: -
cdr3_nt: TGTGCCTGGCAGAAGGCGGAACAAGAGACCCAGTACTTC
cdr3_aa: CAWQKAEQETQYF

j_call: TRBJ1-1
clone_size: -
v_call: TRBV20-1
d_call: -
cdr3_nt: TGCAGTGCTAGACCAGAGAACACTGAAGCTTTCTTT
cdr3_aa: CSARPENTEAFF

j_call: TRBJ1-6
clone_size: few
v_call: TRBV5-1
d_call: -
cdr3_nt: TGCGCCAGCAGCTTGGCTAGCGGGGACTATAATTCACCCCTCCACTTT
cdr3_aa: CASSLASGDYNSPLHF

j_call: TRBJ2-7
clone_size: -
v_call: TRBV24-1
d_call: TRBD2
cdr3_nt: TGTGCCACCAGTGATACTAGCGGGCACTCCTACGAGCAGTACTTC
cdr3_aa: CATSDTSGHSYEQYF

j_call: TRBJ1-2
clone_size: -
v_call: TRBV2
d_call: TRBD1
cdr3_nt: TGTGCCAGCAGTGTCCGACAGGGGGCGGGAGGCTACACCTTC
cdr3_aa: CASSVRQGAGGYTF

j_call: TRBJ2-1
clone_size: few
v_call: TRBV6-5
d_call: -
cdr3_nt: TGTGCCAGCAGTTACTCGAACGTCAATGAGCAGTTCTTC
cdr3_aa: CASSYSNVNEQFF

j_call: TRBJ1-2
clone_size: -
v_call: TRBV5-4
d_call: TRBD1
cdr3_nt: TGTGCCACGCCCGGGACAGGTCATAGAGGCTACACCTTC
cdr3_aa: CATPGTGHRGYTF

j_call: TRBJ2-5
clone_size: many
v_call: TRBV7-9
d_call: TRBD2
cdr3_nt: TGTGCCAGCAGCCGACCTAGAGCGGGAGCGGGAGAGACCCAGTACTTC
cdr3_aa: CASSRPRAGAGETQYF

j_call: TRBJ1-2
clone_size: few
v_call: TRBV2
d_call: TRBD1
cdr3_nt: TGTGCCAGCAGGGACTACAGGGGTACAACCTCGCTTGGCTACACCTTC
cdr3_aa: CASRDYRGTTSLGYTF

j_call: TRBJ2-5
clone_size: many
v_call: TRBV12-3/TRBV12-4
d_call: -
cdr3_nt: TGTACCAGCAGTAAGTCCGAGGGTGAGACCCAGTACTTC
cdr3_aa: CTSSKSEGETQYF

j_call: TRBJ2-7
clone_size: many
v_call: TRBV6-5
d_call: -
cdr3_nt: TGTGCCAGCAGTTACAAGAGGACAGATTCCTACGAGCAGTACTTC
cdr3_aa: CASSYKRTDSYEQYF

j_call: TRBJ2-1
clone_size: few
v_call: TRBV6-1
d_call: -
cdr3_nt: TGTGCCAGCGGCAAAAGGGGATCCCACCTCCCCTCGGGCTCCTACAATGAGCAGTTCTTC
cdr3_aa: CASGKRGSHLPSGSYNEQFF

j_call: TRBJ2-6
clone_size: many
v_call: TRBV9
d_call: TRBD2
cdr3_nt: TGTGCCAGCAGCGGGCGGGGGGACTCTGGGGCCAACGTCCTGACTTTC
cdr3_aa: CASSGRGDSGANVLTF

j_call: TRBJ2-1
clone_size: -
v_call: TRBV10-3
d_call: TRBD2
cdr3_nt: TGTGCCATCAGTGCCGGGACTAGCGGCCTCTCTCTCCTCAATGAGCAGTTCTTC
cdr3_aa: CAISAGTSGLSLLNEQFF

j_call: TRBJ2-3
clone_size: few
v_call: TRBV19
d_call: -
cdr3_nt: TGTGCCAGTAGTATAAGGCCTATCCTAGGGCAGGGAGATACGCAGTATTTT
cdr3_aa: CASSIRPILGQGDTQYF

j_call: TRBJ2-7
clone_size: many
v_call: TRBV2
d_call: TRBD1
cdr3_nt: TGTGCCAGCAGTGAAGGAGGGACAGGAGCCTACGAGCAGTACTTC
cdr3_aa: CASSEGGTGAYEQYF

j_call: TRBJ2-5
clone_size: few
v_call: TRBV5-1
d_call: TRBD1
cdr3_nt: TGCGCCAGCAGCACCCCGGACAGGGGACAAGAGACCCAGTACTTC
cdr3_aa: CASSTPDRGQETQYF

j_call: TRBJ2-5
clone_size: many
v_call: TRBV20-1
d_call: -
cdr3_nt: TGCAGTGCTAAAAATTGGGTCAGGGAAGGAGAGACCCAGTACTTC
cdr3_aa: CSAKNWVREGETQYF

j_call: TRBJ2-4
clone_size: many
v_call: TRBV20-1
d_call: -
cdr3_nt: TGCAGTGCTCTTCAGGGGGGGGGGGCCAAAAACATTCAGTACTTC
cdr3_aa: CSALQGGGAKNIQYF

j_call: TRBJ2-1
clone_size: many
v_call: TRBV12-3/TRBV12-4
d_call: TRBD1
cdr3_nt: TGTGCCAGCAGTGGACAGGGGAACAATGAGCAGTTCTTC
cdr3_aa: CASSGQGNNEQFF

j_call: TRBJ2-1
clone_size: -
v_call: TRBV30
d_call: -
cdr3_nt: TGTGCCCGTGACGGTTACAATGAGCAGTTCTTC
cdr3_aa: CARDGYNEQFF